The 29 T cell receptor beta chains reported below all come from one sample, sequenced in a study of cytotoxic CD8 clonotypes in ibrutinib-treated CLL. Method: immunoSEQ multiplex PCR; TCRdb's copy keeps in-frame clones and lacks some. The sample holds 250,000 to 350,000 clones, around 76% seen once. The sample consisted of PBMCs, taken at disease progression, from a patient treated with ibrutinib. The receptors were sampled from a human donor with chronic lymphocytic leukemia.

V usage is TRBV27 and J usage is TRBJ1-1; TRBD1 might be the D (5 bases). CDR3 size: 14 residues. The V gene lost 5 bases and the J gene lost 3 bases, with 13 bases spanning the gap. The germline V gene encodes CDR1 MNHEY and CDR2 SMNVEV (reference sequence). The CDR3 DNA reads as TGTGCCAGCAGTGGCAGGGCCAGCCACACTGAAGCTTTCTTT. Translating it yields CASSGRASHTEAFF.

The chain employs TRBV7-2 and TRBJ2-3; D is unclear. With 3 bases removed from V and 4 bases from J, the gap between germline ends came to 8 bases. The germline gives CDR1 SGHTA, CDR2 FQGNSA. The CDR3 runs 13 residues. CDR3 sequence: CASSFNAADTQYF. In DNA, the CDR3 is TGTGCCAGCAGCTTCAACGCCGCAGATACGCAGTATTTT. The full variable domain, in which reference TRBV7-2 and TRBJ2-3 provide the parts outside the CDR3, is GAGVSQSPSNKVTEKGKDVELRCDPISGHTALYWYRQSLGQGLEFLIYFQGNSAPDKSGLPSDRFSAERTGGSVSTLTIQRTQQEDSAVYLCASSFNAADTQYFGPGTRLTVL.

This clone has only one observation. In nucleotides, the CDR3 is TGTGCCAGCAGCTTAGTAGCGGGAGGGGAAGGGAATGAGCAGTTCTTC. Translating it yields CASSLVAGGEGNEQFF. The V call is TRBV7-7, the J call TRBJ2-1; 11 bases align to TRBD2. The CDR3 covers 16 residues. The J segment lost 7 bases and the V segment lost 1 base, leaving 6 bases of the junction unmatched. Germline V gene sequence: CDR1 SSHAT, CDR2 FNYEAQ (reference sequence).

The rearrangement uses TRBV9 and TRBJ2-1; no definite D call. The germline V gene encodes CDR1 SGDLS and CDR2 YYNGEE. V was clipped by 0 bases and J by 5 bases, with 12 bases between them. The CDR3 covers 15 residues. CDR3 region: CASSVEVGFNNEQFF. The CDR3 coding sequence is TGTGCCAGCAGCGTAGAGGTAGGATTCAACAATGAGCAGTTCTTC. Based on the CDR3 plus reference TRBV9 and TRBJ2-1, the full variable domain is DSGVTQTPKHLITATGQRVTLRCSPRSGDLSVYWYQQSLDQGLQFLIQYYNGEERAKGNILERFSAQQFPDLHSELNLSSLELGDSALYFCASSVEVGFNNEQFFGPGTRLTVL.

This clone occurred once. The rearrangement joins TRBV7-8 to TRBJ1-4; 7 positions match TRBD1. In germline, CDR1 is SGHVS, CDR2 FQNEAQ. Trimming at V came to 5 bases and at J to 8 bases, leaving 14 bases not matched to a gene. CDR3 length equals 16 residues. In DNA form, the CDR3 reads TGTGCCAGCAGCCAAGGGACAGCCAATCTTGAAGAAAAACTGTTTTTT. Translation gives CASSQGTANLEEKLFF.

The chain joins TRBV7-2 to TRBJ2-1; TRBD2 agrees at 8 bases. The CDR3 has 15 amino acids. J was trimmed by 7 bases and V by 3 bases; bases with no gene match: 8. Germline V CDR1 and CDR2: SGHTA, FQGNSA. CDR3 nucleotides: TGTGCCAGCAGCTTCTCAGCGGGAGTGAAGAATGAGCAGTTCTTC. Its translation is CASSFSAGVKNEQFF.

The chain employs TRBV7-3 and TRBJ2-5; D is possibly TRBD1 (5 bases). The V end was cut by 5 bases, the J end by 6 bases, with 13 bases between. The CDR3 has 13 amino acids. Germline V gene sequence: CDR1 SGHTA, CDR2 FQGTGA. The CDR3 is CASSEGVWKTQYF. CDR3 bases: TGTGCCAGCAGCGAAGGGGTGTGGAAGACCCAGTACTTC.

This sequence joins TRBV5-4 and TRBJ1-6; D is ambiguous. The CDR3 contains 19 residues. The germline CDR1 and CDR2 sequences are SGHNT and YYREEE (reference sequence). V lost 4 bases to trimming and J lost 5 bases, with 25 bases between them. The CDR3 DNA reads TGTGCCAGCAGCCAAAATGGAGTACGCTTTATACGGGATAATTCACCCCTCCACTTT. Its translation is CASSQNGVRFIRDNSPLHF.

This chain uses TRBV5-8 with TRBJ2-5; TRBD1 matches 11 bases. There are 15 residues in the CDR3. V gave up 0 bases and J gave up 4 bases; unmatched junction bases: 2. The V gene's germline CDR1 is SGHTS and CDR2 YDEGEE. CDR3 nucleotides: TGTGCCAGCAGCTTGGGGGGACAGGGGGTAGAGACCCAGTACTTC. Its protein product is CASSLGGQGVETQYF. The complete variable domain, with remaining parts taken from reference TRBV5-8 and TRBJ2-5, reads EAGVTQSPTHLIKTRGQQATLRCSPISGHTSVYWYQQALGLGLQFLLWYDEGEERNRGNFPPRFSGRQFPNYSSELNVNALELEDSALYLCASSLGGQGVETQYFGPGTRLLVL.

The chain joins TRBV5-5 to TRBJ2-5; tentatively, D is TRBD2 (5 bases). The CDR3 spans 13 residues. V lost 2 bases, J lost 2 bases, and 7 bases lay in between. Germline assignment: CDR1 SGHKS and CDR2 YYEKEE (reference sequence). CDR3 amino acids: CASSLWTQETQYF. The CDR3 DNA reads as TGTGCCAGCAGCTTATGGACTCAAGAGACCCAGTACTTC.

This chain joins TRBV9 and TRBJ2-6, with a weak D call TRBD1 (6 bases). The CDR3 has 15 residues. Germline assignment: CDR1 SGDLS and CDR2 YYNGEE. Trimming stripped 1 base from V and 2 bases from J, with 7 bases between. The CDR3 DNA reads TGTGCCAGCAGCGTATGGGGGCCTGGGGCCAACGTCCTGACTTTC. It encodes CASSVWGPGANVLTF.

The chain couples TRBV28 to TRBJ2-5; possible D gene TRBD2, 7 bases. The germline V gene encodes CDR1 MDHEN and CDR2 SYDVKM. The ends were cut back, 6 bases at V and 5 bases at J, with 22 bases in the middle. The CDR3 contains 16 residues. CDR3 in DNA: TGTGCCAGCAGCCCTACCTTTGGGGGGGCGGGGGAGACCCAGTACTTC. Amino acid sequence: CASSPTFGGAGETQYF.

The rearrangement links TRBV13 to TRBJ2-5; TRBD2 agrees at 8 bases. The CDR3 covers 15 residues. Germline loops: CDR1 PRHDT, CDR2 FYEKMQ (reference sequence). Trimming took 4 bases from V and 5 from J; bases not matched to a gene: 9. The CDR3 DNA reads as TGTGCCAGCAGCTCCAACGGGGGGGTTACGGAGACCCAGTACTTC. Amino acid sequence: CASSSNGGVTETQYF.

V is TRBV6-5 and J is TRBJ2-7; TRBD2 might be the D (6 bases). With 2 bases removed from V and 7 bases from J, the gap between germline ends came to 15 bases. This CDR3 spans 14 amino acids. Germline lookup yields CDR1 MNHEY and CDR2 SVGAGI. The CDR3 here is CASSYTQLAREQYF. DNA for the CDR3: TGTGCCAGCAGTTACACCCAACTAGCTCGGGAGCAGTACTTC.

The J gene is TRBJ2-1, the V gene TRBV9; 12 bases fit TRBD2. Trimming at V came to 4 bases and at J to 5 bases, leaving 7 bases not matched to a gene. Germline V CDR1 and CDR2: SGDLS, YYNGEE. The CDR3 is 16 residues long. The CDR3 here is CASSPLAGGGHNEQFF. For the CDR3, the DNA is TGTGCCAGCAGCCCCCTAGCGGGAGGGGGCCACAATGAGCAGTTCTTC.

The chain couples TRBV25-1 to TRBJ2-2; D gene ambiguous. V lost 2 bases to trimming and J lost 4 bases, with 11 bases between them. Germline V gene sequence: CDR1 MGHDK, CDR2 SYGVNS. This CDR3 comprises 15 residues. CDR3 protein: CASSERLVATGELFF. Written as DNA, the CDR3 is TGTGCCAGCAGTGAAAGGCTAGTTGCCACCGGGGAGCTGTTTTTT.

The chain couples TRBV5-5 to TRBJ2-7, with TRBD2 as a possible D gene (6 bases). The CDR3 has 15 residues. Between the trimmed V and J ends, which lost 4 bases and 1 base, there was a span of 15 bases. Per germline, CDR1 SGHKS and CDR2 YYEKEE (reference sequence). The CDR3 is CASSRPGGWSYEQYF. Here the CDR3 DNA reads TGTGCCAGCAGCCGTCCCGGGGGATGGTCCTACGAGCAGTACTTC.

V is TRBV14 and J is TRBJ2-7; 8 positions match TRBD1. Trimming took 8 bases from V and 5 from J; bases not matched to a gene: 11. The CDR3 extends over 14 amino acids. CDR1 is SGHDN, CDR2 FVKESK, per germline. The CDR3 sequence is CASGYQGALDEQYF. The CDR3 nucleotides are TGTGCCAGCGGCTATCAGGGGGCTCTTGACGAGCAGTACTTC.

J is TRBJ2-7 and V is TRBV5-1; 11 bases agree with TRBD2. The length of the CDR3 is 14 residues. Unmatched junction bases numbered 1, after V lost 0 bases and J lost 5 bases. CDR1 is SGHRS, CDR2 YFSETQ, per germline. Here the CDR3 DNA reads TGCGCCAGCAGCTTGGTGACTAGCGGGGACGAGCAGTACTTC. Residues: CASSLVTSGDEQYF.

This clone has just a few counts. CDR3 bases: TGTGCCAGCAGCTTAGGAAGACACTACGGAGTAGCGGGAGACACCGGGGAGCTGTTTTTT. It translates to CASSLGRHYGVAGDTGELFF. The chain combines TRBV13 with TRBJ2-2; 9 bases line up with TRBD2. CDR3 length equals 20 residues. Germline V gene data show CDR1 as PRHDT and CDR2 as FYEKMQ (reference sequence). J gave up 3 bases and V 0 bases, and 14 bases lay outside the gene matches.

About this clone itself: The same CDR3 is also encoded by other DNA sequences in this sample. V and J are TRBV20-1 and TRBJ2-3; D not certain. V gave up 3 bases and J gave up 1 base, with 2 bases separating them. Germline CDR1 and CDR2: DFQATT and SNEGSKA (reference sequence). The CDR3 is made up of 11 amino acids. CDR3 sequence: CSARRTDTQYF. In DNA form, the CDR3 reads TGCAGTGCTAGGCGCACAGATACGCAGTATTTT.

J is TRBJ1-2 and V is TRBV27; 8 bases agree with TRBD1. V lost 6 bases to trimming and J lost 7 bases; unmatched junction nucleotides: 13. The germline V gene encodes CDR1 MNHEY and CDR2 SMNVEV (reference sequence). CDR3 size: 15 residues. The CDR3 coding sequence is TGTGCCAGCAGCCTCAGTCGGACAGGGAGCGGTGGCTACACCTTC. Translation: CASSLSRTGSGGYTF.

The rearrangement links TRBV7-6 to TRBJ2-3; 9 bases align to TRBD2. This CDR3 has 16 amino acids. V dropped 1 base and J dropped 3; count of bases not matched to a gene: 5. CDR1 and CDR2 (germline): SGHVS, FNYEAQ. In DNA, the CDR3 is TGTGCCAGCAGCTTAGGTAGCGGGAGTGCGACAGATACGCAGTATTTT. It translates to CASSLGSGSATDTQYF.

This clone has just a few counts. This chain uses TRBV5-6 with TRBJ1-3; D unresolved. The ends were cut back, 7 bases at V and 1 base at J, with 6 bases in the middle. The CDR3 totals 12 residues. Germline V lookup: CDR1 SGHDT, CDR2 YYEEEE. CDR3: CASGQSGNTIYF. The DNA for the CDR3 is TGTGCCAGCGGCCAGTCTGGAAACACCATATATTTT.

The chain joins TRBV6-5 to TRBJ2-3; D not certain. Trimming removed 0 bases at V and 0 bases at J, with 7 bases between. The CDR3 has 15 residues. In germline, CDR1 is MNHEY, CDR2 SVGAGI. For the CDR3, the DNA is TGTGCCAGCAGTTACTCGTATGTTAGCACAGATACGCAGTATTTT. This translates into CASSYSYVSTDTQYF.

The gene calls are TRBV9 and TRBJ2-1; 7 bases fit TRBD1. The germline CDR1 and CDR2 sequences are SGDLS and YYNGEE. Trimming at V came to 3 bases and at J to 4 bases, leaving 10 bases not matched to a gene. The CDR3 totals 16 residues. This CDR3 is CASSAGDSKPYNEQFF. The CDR3 DNA sequence: TGTGCCAGCAGCGCTGGGGACAGCAAACCTTACAATGAGCAGTTCTTC.

The chain is built from TRBV13 and TRBJ2-7; 13 bases line up with TRBD2. Germline CDR1 PRHDT, CDR2 FYEKMQ (reference sequence). With V trimmed by 5 bases and J by 3 bases, 7 bases remained unmatched. CDR3 length: 16 amino acids. CDR3: CASSSRTSGGIYEQYF. The CDR3 DNA follows: TGTGCCAGCAGCAGCCGGACTAGCGGGGGAATCTACGAGCAGTACTTC.

This chain uses TRBV19 with TRBJ1-1; D is ambiguous. The CDR3 extends over 14 amino acids. Germline V gene sequence: CDR1 LNHDA, CDR2 SQIVND (reference sequence). V lost 5 bases and J lost 3, with 13 bases in between. CDR3 amino acids: CASSLWNRYTEAFF. The CDR3 DNA reads TGTGCCAGTAGTCTATGGAACAGATACACTGAAGCTTTCTTT.

The genes are TRBV6-5 and TRBJ2-7; 7 bases are shared with TRBD1. This CDR3 has 15 amino acids. V was pared by 6 bases and J by 4 bases, with 12 bases of the junction left unmatched. Germline values: CDR1 MNHEY, CDR2 SVGAGI. CDR3 sequence: CASSPGVRGLYEQYF. As DNA, the CDR3 is TGTGCCAGCAGCCCTGGGGTGAGGGGGCTGTACGAGCAGTACTTC.